This entry concerns a single T cell receptor (beta chain). Its antigen is not identified. The sample comes from a study of HIV-infected patients and healthy controls. Notes on the study in general: Only sixteen HIV-infected individuals were processed, a major limit on how widely findings apply.

Trimming cost V 6 bases and J 2 bases, with 9 bases left between them. This CDR3 has 13 residues. Germline V CDR1 and CDR2: SNHLY, FYNNEI. The repertoire came from unfractionated whole blood and reflected all unsorted peripheral T cells. Reverse transcription used around 500 ng RNA and constant-region primers for alpha and beta. Each of the alpha and beta chains got its own library through chain-specific third strand synthesis with indices. Second strand synthesis was primed from the SP2 site. Each CDR3 protein gets one entry after TCRdb re-called the 5' RACE reads with MiXCR. The sample records 15,000 to 20,000 distinct CDR3 sequences, 8% to 10% being singletons.

The sequenced sample consisted of blood. The TCR was taken from an adult in good health. The rearrangement links TRBV2 to TRBJ2-3; TRBD1 might be the D (5 bases). In DNA form, the CDR3 reads TGTGCCAGCAGAGAGGACATCACAGATACGCAGTATTTT. It codes for CASREDITDTQYF.